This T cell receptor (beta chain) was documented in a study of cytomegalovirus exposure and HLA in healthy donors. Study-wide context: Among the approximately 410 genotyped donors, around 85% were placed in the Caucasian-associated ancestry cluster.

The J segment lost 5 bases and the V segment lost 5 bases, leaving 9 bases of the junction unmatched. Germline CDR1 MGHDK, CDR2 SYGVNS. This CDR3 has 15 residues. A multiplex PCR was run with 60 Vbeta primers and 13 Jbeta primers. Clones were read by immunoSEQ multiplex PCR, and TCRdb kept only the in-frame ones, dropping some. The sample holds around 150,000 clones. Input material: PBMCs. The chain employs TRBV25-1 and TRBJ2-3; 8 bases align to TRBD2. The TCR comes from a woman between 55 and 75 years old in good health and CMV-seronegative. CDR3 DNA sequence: TGTGCCAGCAGTATTCGACTAGCGTCGGTAGATACGCAGTATTTT. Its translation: CASSIRLASVDTQYF.